The following is a T cell receptor beta chain sequence with its context. The target antigen is unknown. Source study methods: ImmunoSEQ output held junction-only sequences without quality scores, so filtering differed. Profiling relied on immunoSEQ multiplex PCR, and the TCRdb table lists in-frame clones only, not all of them. V and J calls and clone size are as listed in that table; D and trimming were resolved from the DNA. This table has 450,000 to 500,000 clones, over 75% appearing once. This sample is drawn from a study of shared clonotypes between healthy human individuals. As for the study in general: The study drew on a couple of women and a few men aged 18 to 49 as donors.

Findings and caveats of the study: The authors expected sequencing depth to affect clonotype sharing among donors.

There are 14 residues in the CDR3. Per germline, CDR1 SNHLY and CDR2 FYNNEI. V was clipped by 7 bases and J by 2 bases, with 12 bases between them. The sequencing input was PBMCs. The chain employs TRBV2 and TRBJ1-3; D is uncertain. The clonotype was recovered from a woman aged 35 to 49 in good health. Some clones in this sample may be carry-over from other donors' samples. The CDR3, as DNA: TGTGCCAGCACCTACAACACTCCTGGAAACACCATATATTTT. This encodes CASTYNTPGNTIYF.